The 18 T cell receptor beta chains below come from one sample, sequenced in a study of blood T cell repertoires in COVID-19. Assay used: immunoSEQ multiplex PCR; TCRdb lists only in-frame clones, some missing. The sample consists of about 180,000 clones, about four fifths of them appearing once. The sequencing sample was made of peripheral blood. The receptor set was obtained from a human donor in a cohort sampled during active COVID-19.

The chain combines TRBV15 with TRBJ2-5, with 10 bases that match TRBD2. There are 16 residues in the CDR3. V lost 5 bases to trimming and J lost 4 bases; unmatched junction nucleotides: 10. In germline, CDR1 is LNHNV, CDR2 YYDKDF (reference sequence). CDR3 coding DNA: TGTGCCACCAGCGGAGGAAAGCGGGGGGGCGGAGAGACCCAGTACTTC. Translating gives CATSGGKRGGGETQYF.

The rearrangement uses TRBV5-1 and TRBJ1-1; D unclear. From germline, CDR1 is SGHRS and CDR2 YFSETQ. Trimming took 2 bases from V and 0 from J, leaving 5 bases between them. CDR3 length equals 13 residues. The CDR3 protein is CASSFNMNTEAFF. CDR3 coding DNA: TGCGCCAGCAGCTTTAACATGAACACTGAAGCTTTCTTT.

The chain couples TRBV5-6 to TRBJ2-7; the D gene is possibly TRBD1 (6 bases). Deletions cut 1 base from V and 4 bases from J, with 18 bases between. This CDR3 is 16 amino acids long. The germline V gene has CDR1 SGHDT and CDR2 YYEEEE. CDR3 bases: TGTGCCAGCAGCTTGAGGATCGGGACACTACCATACGAGCAGTACTTC. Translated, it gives CASSLRIGTLPYEQYF. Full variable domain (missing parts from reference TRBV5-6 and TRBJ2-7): DAGVTQSPTHLIKTRGQQVTLRCSPKSGHDTVSWYQQALGQGPQFIFQYYEEEERQRGNFPDRFSGHQFPNYSSELNVNALLLGDSALYLCASSLRIGTLPYEQYFGPGTRLTVT.

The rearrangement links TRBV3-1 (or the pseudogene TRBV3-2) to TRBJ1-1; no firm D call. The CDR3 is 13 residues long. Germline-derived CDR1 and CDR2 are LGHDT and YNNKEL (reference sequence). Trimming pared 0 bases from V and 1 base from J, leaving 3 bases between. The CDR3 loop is CASSQDKNTEAFF. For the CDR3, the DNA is TGTGCCAGCAGCCAAGACAAGAACACTGAAGCTTTCTTT.

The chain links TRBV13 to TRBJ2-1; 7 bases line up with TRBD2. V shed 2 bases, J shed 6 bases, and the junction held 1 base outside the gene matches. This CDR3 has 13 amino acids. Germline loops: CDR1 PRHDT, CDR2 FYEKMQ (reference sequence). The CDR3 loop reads CASSLSGGNEQFF. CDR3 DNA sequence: TGTGCCAGCAGCTTATCGGGGGGCAATGAGCAGTTCTTC.

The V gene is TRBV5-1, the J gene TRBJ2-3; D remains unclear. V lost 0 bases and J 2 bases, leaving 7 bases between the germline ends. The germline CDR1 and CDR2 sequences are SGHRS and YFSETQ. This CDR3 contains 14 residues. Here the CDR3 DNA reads TGCGCCAGCAGCTTGGATACAAACACAGATACGCAGTATTTT. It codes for CASSLDTNTDTQYF.

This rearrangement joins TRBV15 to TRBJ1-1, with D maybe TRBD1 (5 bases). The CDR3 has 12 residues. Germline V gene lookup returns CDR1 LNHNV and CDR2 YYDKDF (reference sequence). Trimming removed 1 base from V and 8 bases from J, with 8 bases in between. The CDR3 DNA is TGTGCCACCAGCAGAGGGGGGGACGAAGCTTTCTTT. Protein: CATSRGGDEAFF.

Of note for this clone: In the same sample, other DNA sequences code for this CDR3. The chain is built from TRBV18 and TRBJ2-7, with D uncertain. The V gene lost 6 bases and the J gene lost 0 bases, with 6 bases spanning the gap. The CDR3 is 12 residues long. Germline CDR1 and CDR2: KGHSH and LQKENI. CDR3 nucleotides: TGTGCCAGCTCTTCGAGCTCCTACGAGCAGTACTTC. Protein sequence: CASSSSSYEQYF. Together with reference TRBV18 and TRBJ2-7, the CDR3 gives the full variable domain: NAGVMQNPRHLVRRRGQEARLRCSPMKGHSHVYWYRQLPEEGLKFMVYLQKENIIDESGMPKERFSAEFPKEGPSILRIQQVVRGDSAAYFCASSSSSYEQYFGPGTRLTVT.

CDR3 amino acids: CASSPQGRSNYGYTF. As DNA, the CDR3 is TGTGCCAGCAGTCCCCAGGGTCGTTCTAACTATGGCTACACCTTC. The chain has TRBV5-6 and TRBJ1-2, with a weak D call TRBD1 (5 bases). Per the germline V gene, CDR1 is SGHDT and CDR2 is YYEEEE. The V end was cut by 5 bases, the J end by 0 bases, with 14 bases between. This CDR3 region has 15 residues.

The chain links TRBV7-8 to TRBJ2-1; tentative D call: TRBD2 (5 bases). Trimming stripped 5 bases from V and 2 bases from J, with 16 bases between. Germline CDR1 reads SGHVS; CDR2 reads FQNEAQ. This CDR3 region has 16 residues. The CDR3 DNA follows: TGTGCCAGCAGCCCGACACGGGATCTTCCCTACAATGAGCAGTTCTTC. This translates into CASSPTRDLPYNEQFF.

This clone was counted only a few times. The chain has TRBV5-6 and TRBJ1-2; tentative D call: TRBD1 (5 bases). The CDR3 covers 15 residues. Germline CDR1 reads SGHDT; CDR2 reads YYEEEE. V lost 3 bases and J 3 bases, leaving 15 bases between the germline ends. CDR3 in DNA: TGTGCCAGCAGCTCTATAAGACAGTCCTACTATGGCTACACCTTC. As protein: CASSSIRQSYYGYTF.

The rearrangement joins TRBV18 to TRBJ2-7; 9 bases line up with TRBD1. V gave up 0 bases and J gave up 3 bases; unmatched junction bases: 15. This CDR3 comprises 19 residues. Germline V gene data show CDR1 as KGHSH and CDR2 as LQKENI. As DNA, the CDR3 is TGTGCCAGCTCACCACCGGGACAGGGCATGCCAGGTGCCAGCTACGAGCAGTACTTC. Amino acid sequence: CASSPPGQGMPGASYEQYF. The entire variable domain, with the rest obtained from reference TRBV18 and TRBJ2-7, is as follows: NAGVMQNPRHLVRRRGQEARLRCSPMKGHSHVYWYRQLPEEGLKFMVYLQKENIIDESGMPKERFSAEFPKEGPSILRIQQVVRGDSAAYFCASSPPGQGMPGASYEQYFGPGTRLTVT.

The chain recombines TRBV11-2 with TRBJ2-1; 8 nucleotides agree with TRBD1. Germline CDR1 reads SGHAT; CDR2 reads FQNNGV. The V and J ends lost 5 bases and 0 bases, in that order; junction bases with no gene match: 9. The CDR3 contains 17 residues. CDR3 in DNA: TGTGCCAGCAGCAAAGGGGGACAGGCGATCTCCTACAATGAGCAGTTCTTC. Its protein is CASSKGGQAISYNEQFF. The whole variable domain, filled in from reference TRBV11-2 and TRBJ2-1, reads EAGVAQSPRYKIIEKRQSVAFWCNPISGHATLYWYQQILGQGPKLLIQFQNNGVVDDSQLPKDRFSAERLKGVDSTLKIQPAKLEDSAVYLCASSKGGQAISYNEQFFGPGTRLTVL.

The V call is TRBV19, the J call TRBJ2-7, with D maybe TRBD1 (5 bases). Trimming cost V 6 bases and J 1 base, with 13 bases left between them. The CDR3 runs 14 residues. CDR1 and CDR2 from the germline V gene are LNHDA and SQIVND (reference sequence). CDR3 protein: CASRKTDRSYEQYF. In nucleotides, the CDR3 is TGTGCCAGTAGGAAAACCGACAGATCCTACGAGCAGTACTTC.

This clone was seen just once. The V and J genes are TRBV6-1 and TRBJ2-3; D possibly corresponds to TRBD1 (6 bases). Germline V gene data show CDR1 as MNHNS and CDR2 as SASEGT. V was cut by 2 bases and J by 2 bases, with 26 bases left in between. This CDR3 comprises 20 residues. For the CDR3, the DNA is TGTGCCAGCAGTGAACGACCCCGGACAGTCACCCTGGACTTCACAGATACGCAGTATTTT. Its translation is CASSERPRTVTLDFTDTQYF.

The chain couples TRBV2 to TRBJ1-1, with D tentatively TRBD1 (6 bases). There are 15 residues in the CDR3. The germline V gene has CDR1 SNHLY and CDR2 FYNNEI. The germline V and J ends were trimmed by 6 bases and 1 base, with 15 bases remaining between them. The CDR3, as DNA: TGTGCCAGCAGCCTACAGGGCGTAGGGAACACTGAAGCTTTCTTT. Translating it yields CASSLQGVGNTEAFF.

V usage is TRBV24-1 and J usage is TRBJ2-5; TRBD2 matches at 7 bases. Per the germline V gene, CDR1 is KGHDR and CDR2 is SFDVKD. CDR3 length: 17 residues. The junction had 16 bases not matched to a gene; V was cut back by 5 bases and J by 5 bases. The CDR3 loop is CATSAPSGATVEETQYF. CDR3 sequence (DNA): TGTGCCACCAGTGCCCCCAGCGGGGCCACCGTCGAGGAGACCCAGTACTTC.

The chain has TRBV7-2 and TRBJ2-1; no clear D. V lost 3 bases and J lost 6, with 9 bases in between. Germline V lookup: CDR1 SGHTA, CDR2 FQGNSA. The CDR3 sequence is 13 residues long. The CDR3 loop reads CASSFRVLNEQFF. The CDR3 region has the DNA TGTGCCAGCAGCTTCCGGGTCCTCAATGAGCAGTTCTTC.